Listed here is a single T cell receptor beta chain. Measured with immunoSEQ multiplex PCR; TCRdb has only the in-frame clones, and not every one. The top ten hold approximately 4% of the sample, which has roughly 69,000 clones, roughly 80% seen once. The sample is drawn from a study of blood T cell repertoires in COVID-19. Individuals aged about 18 to 100 years were recruited from 24 US areas. This receptor was obtained from a woman in her 40s with acute COVID-19. The sequenced sample consisted of PBMCs or T cells enriched from blood (not recorded which).

This CDR3 is CASSSRLGQEQETQYF. CDR3 nucleotides: TGTGCCAGCTCATCTCGTTTAGGACAGGAACAAGAGACCCAGTACTTC. The chain links TRBV18 to TRBJ2-5; 7 bases align to TRBD1. CDR3 length equals 16 residues. Germline trimming cut 5 bases from V and 2 bases from J; bases unmatched to any gene: 11. Germline V CDR1 and CDR2: KGHSH, LQKENI.